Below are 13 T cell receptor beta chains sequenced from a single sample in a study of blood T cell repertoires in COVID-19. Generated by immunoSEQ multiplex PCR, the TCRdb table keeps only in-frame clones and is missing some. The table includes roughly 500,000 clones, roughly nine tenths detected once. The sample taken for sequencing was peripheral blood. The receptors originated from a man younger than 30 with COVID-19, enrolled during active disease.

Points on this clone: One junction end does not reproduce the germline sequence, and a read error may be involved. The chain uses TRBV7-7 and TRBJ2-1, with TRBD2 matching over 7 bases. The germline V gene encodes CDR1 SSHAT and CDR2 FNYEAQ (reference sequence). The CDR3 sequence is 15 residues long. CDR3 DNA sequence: TGTGCTAGCAGCTACCGAGGACTAGTAAAATCTAAGCAGTTCTTC. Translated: CASSYRGLVKSKQFF. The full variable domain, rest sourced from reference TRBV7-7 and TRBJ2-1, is GAGVSQSPRYKVTKRGQDVTLRCDPISSHATLYWYQQALGQGPEFLTYFNYEAQPDKSGLPSDRFSAERPEGSISTLTIQRTEQRDSAMYRCASSYRGLVKSKQFFGPGTRLTVL.

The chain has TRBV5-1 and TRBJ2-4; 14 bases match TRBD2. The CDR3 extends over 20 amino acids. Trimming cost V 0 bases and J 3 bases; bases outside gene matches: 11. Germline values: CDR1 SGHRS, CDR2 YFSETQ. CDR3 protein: CASSLAGGTSGSSGKNIQYF. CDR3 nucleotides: TGCGCCAGCAGCTTGGCCGGGGGGACTAGCGGGAGTTCTGGCAAAAACATTCAGTACTTC.

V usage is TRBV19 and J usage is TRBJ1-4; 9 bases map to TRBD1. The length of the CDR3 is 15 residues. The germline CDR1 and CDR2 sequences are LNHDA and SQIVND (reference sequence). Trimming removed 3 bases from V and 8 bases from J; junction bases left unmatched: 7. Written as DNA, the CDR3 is TGTGCCAGTAGTATCCTGGGACAGGGAGGCGAAAAACTGTTTTTT. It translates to CASSILGQGGEKLFF.

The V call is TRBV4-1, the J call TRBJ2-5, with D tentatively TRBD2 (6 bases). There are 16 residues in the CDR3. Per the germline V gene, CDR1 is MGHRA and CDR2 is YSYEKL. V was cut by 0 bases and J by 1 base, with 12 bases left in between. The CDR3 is CASSQDSPSAQETQYF. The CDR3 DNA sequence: TGCGCCAGCAGCCAAGATTCGCCTAGCGCCCAAGAGACCCAGTACTTC.

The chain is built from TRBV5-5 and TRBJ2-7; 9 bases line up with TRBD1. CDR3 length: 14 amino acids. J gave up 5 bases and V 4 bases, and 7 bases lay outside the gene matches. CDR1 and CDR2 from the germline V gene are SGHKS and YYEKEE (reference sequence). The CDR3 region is CASSRTGGGHEQYF. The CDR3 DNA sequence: TGTGCCAGCAGCCGAACAGGGGGCGGACACGAGCAGTACTTC.

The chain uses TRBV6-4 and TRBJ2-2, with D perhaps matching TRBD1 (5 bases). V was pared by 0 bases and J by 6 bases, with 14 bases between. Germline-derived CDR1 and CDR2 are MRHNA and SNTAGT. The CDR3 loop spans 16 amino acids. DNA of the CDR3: TGTGCCAGCAGTGACTCGGGTGGGGCCTGGCCCGGGGAGCTGTTTTTT. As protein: CASSDSGGAWPGELFF.

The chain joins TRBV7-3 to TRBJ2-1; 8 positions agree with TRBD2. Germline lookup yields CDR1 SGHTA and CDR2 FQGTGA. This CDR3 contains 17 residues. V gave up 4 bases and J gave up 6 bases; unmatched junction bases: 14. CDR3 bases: TGTGCCAGCAGCTCAAGTCTCGGACTAGCCCACGCCAATGAGCAGTTCTTC. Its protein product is CASSSSLGLAHANEQFF.

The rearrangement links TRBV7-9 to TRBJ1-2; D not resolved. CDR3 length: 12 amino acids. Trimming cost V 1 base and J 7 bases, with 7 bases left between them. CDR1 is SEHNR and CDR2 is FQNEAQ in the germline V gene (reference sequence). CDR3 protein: CASSLEQAGYTF. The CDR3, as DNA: TGTGCCAGCAGCTTAGAGCAGGCTGGCTACACCTTC.

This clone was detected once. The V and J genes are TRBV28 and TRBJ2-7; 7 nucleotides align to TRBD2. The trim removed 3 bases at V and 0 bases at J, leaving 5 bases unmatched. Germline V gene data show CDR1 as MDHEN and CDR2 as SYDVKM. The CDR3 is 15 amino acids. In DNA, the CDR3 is TGTGCCAGCAGTTTCGGCGGACTAGGCTCCTACGAGCAGTACTTC. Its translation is CASSFGGLGSYEQYF.

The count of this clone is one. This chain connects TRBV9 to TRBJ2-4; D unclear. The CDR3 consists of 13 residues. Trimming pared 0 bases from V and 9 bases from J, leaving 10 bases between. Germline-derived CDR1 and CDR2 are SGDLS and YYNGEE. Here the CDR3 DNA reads TGTGCCAGCAGCGTAGGTCACGCCGGCATTCAGTACTTC. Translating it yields CASSVGHAGIQYF. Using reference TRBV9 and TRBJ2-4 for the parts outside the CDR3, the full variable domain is DSGVTQTPKHLITATGQRVTLRCSPRSGDLSVYWYQQSLDQGLQFLIQYYNGEERAKGNILERFSAQQFPDLHSELNLSSLELGDSALYFCASSVGHAGIQYFGAGTRLSVL.

The CDR3 sequence: CAISGGLSSYEQYF. The CDR3 DNA reads as TGTGCCATCAGTGGGGGACTCAGCTCCTACGAGCAGTACTTC. The V call is TRBV10-3, the J call TRBJ2-7, with a possible D match to TRBD2 (6 bases). Per the germline V gene, CDR1 is ENHRY and CDR2 is SYGVKD. The CDR3 is made up of 14 amino acids. V gave up 4 bases and J gave up 0 bases, with 10 bases separating them.

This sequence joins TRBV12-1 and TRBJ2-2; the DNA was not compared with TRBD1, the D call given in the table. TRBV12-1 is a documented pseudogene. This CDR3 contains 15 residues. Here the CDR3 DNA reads TGTGCCAGCAGCTTTCCGGACAGGAACACCGGGGAGCTGTTTTTT. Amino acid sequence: CASSFPDRNTGELFF.

CDR3 nucleotides: TGTGCCAGCAGTCCCCACCCCCGGACTAGCGGGAGCGAATTCACAGATACGCAGTATTTT. This gives the protein CASSPHPRTSGSEFTDTQYF. This chain joins TRBV28 and TRBJ2-3, with TRBD2 matching over 13 bases. J was trimmed by 2 bases and V by 5 bases; bases with no gene match: 16. This CDR3 is built from 20 residues. Germline assignment: CDR1 MDHEN and CDR2 SYDVKM.